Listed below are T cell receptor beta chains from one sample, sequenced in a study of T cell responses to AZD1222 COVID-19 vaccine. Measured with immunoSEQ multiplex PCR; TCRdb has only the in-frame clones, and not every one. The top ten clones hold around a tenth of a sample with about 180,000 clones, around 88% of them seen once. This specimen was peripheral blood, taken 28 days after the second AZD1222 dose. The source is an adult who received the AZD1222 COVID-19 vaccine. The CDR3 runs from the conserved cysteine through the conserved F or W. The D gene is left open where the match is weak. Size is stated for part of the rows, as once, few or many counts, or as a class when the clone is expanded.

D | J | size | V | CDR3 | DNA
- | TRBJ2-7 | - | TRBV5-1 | CASSLGTAGEQYF | TGCGCCAGCAGCTTGGGGACTGCCGGGGAGCAGTACTTC
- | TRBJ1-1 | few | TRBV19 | CASSIEGTEAFF | TGTGCCAGTAGTATAGAGGGGACTGAAGCTTTCTTT
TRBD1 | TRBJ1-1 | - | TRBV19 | CASSTKQGAMSTEAFF | TGTGCCAGTAGTACCAAACAGGGGGCCATGAGCACTGAAGCTTTCTTT
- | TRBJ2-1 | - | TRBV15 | CATSRDLGFEQFF | TGTGCCACCAGCAGAGATCTAGGCTTTGAGCAGTTCTTC
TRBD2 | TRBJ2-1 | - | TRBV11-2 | CASSLGRTGGNEQFF | TGTGCCAGCAGCTTAGGGCGCACGGGGGGCAATGAGCAGTTCTTC
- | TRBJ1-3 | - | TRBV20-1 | CSASLSRYSSGNTIYF | TGCAGTGCTAGTCTCTCTCGCTATAGCTCTGGAAACACCATATATTTT
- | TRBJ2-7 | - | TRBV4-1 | CASSQLSGSYEQYF | TGCGCCAGCAGCCAACTTAGCGGCTCCTACGAGCAGTACTTC
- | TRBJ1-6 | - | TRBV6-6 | CASSPPPQGRNSPLHF | TGTGCCAGCAGTCCGCCTCCACAGGGCCGGAATTCACCCCTCCACTTT
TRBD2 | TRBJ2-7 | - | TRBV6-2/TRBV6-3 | CASSSLAGTNEQYF | TGTGCCAGCAGCTCGCTAGCGGGTACTAACGAGCAGTACTTC
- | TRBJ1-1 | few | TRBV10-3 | CALKTTPDTEAFF | TGTGCCCTAAAGACCACCCCAGACACTGAAGCTTTCTTT
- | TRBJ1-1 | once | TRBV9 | CASSNGVNTEAFF | TGTGCCAGCAGCAACGGGGTTAACACTGAAGCTTTCTTT
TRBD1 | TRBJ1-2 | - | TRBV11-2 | CASSFAGQGSGYTF | TGTGCCAGCAGCTTCGCCGGACAGGGTTCCGGCTACACCTTC
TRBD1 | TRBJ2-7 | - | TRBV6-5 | CASSSWDRDPYEQYF | TGTGCCAGCAGTTCGTGGGACAGAGACCCCTACGAGCAGTACTTC
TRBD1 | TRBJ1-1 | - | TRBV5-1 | CASSPQGVDTEAFF | TGCGCCAGCAGCCCACAGGGGGTGGACACTGAAGCTTTCTTT
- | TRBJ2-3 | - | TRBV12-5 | CASGSSRRRVPDTQYF | TGTGCTAGTGGTTCCTCCAGAAGGAGGGTACCAGATACGCAGTATTTT
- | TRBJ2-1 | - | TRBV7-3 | CASSLFSVGGLRNEQFF | TGTGCCAGCAGCTTATTCTCGGTCGGAGGGTTGCGAAATGAGCAGTTCTTC
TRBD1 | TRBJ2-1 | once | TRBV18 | CASSPGTGRDEQFF | TGTGCCAGCTCACCAGGGACAGGACGGGATGAGCAGTTCTTC
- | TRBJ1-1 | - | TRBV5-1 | CASSLDRATEAFF | TGCGCCAGCAGCTTGGACAGGGCGACTGAAGCTTTCTTT
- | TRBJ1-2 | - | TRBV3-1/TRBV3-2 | CASSQGHGYTF | TGTGCCAGCAGCCAAGGCCATGGCTACACCTTC
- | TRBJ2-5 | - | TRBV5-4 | CASSLPGTETQYF | TGTGCCAGCAGCTTACCAGGAACAGAGACCCAGTACTTC
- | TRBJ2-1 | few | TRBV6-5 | CASKFFQYNEQFF | TGTGCCAGCAAGTTCTTTCAGTACAATGAGCAGTTCTTC
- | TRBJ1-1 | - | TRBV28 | CASEEIRGLLNTEAFF | TGTGCCAGCGAGGAGATACGGGGACTTCTTAACACTGAAGCTTTCTTT
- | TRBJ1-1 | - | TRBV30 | CAWSIRQRVTEAFF | TGTGCCTGGTCAATTCGACAACGGGTCACTGAAGCTTTCTTT
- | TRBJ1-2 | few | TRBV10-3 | CAISPDPLLNYGYTF | TGTGCCATCAGTCCGGACCCGTTGTTGAACTATGGCTACACCTTC
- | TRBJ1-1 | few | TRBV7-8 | CASSFVRANTEAFF | TGTGCCAGCAGCTTCGTTAGGGCAAACACTGAAGCTTTCTTT
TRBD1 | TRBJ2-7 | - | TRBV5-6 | CASATGIYEQYF | TGTGCCAGCGCGACAGGGATCTACGAGCAGTACTTC
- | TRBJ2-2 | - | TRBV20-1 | CSASNSRGYTGELFF | TGCAGTGCTAGTAATTCCCGGGGCTACACCGGGGAGCTGTTTTTT
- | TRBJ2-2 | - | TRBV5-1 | CASSLAAQRDTGELFF | TGCGCCAGCAGCTTGGCCGCACAGAGGGACACCGGGGAGCTGTTTTTT
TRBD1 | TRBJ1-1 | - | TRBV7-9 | CASSSSGTETEAFF | TGTGCCAGCAGCTCCTCCGGGACAGAGACTGAAGCTTTCTTT
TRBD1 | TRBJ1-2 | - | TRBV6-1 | CASSVGPGQANYGYTF | TGTGCCAGCAGTGTTGGCCCGGGACAGGCGAACTATGGCTACACCTTC
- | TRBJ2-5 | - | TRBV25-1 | CASSDGGSGWKETQYF | TGTGCCAGCAGTGATGGGGGGTCAGGATGGAAAGAGACCCAGTACTTC
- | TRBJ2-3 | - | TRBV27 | CASSWGTDTQYF | TGTGCCAGCAGTTGGGGCACAGATACGCAGTATTTT
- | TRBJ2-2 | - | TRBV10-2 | CASSELRRDTGELFF | TGCGCCAGCAGTGAGTTAAGGAGAGACACCGGGGAGCTGTTTTTT
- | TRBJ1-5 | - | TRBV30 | CAWIPPPQHF | TGTGCCTGGATACCCCCGCCCCAGCATTTT
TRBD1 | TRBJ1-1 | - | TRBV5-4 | CASSLGRAGGPSTEAFF | TGTGCCAGCAGCTTGGGCCGGGCAGGGGGCCCCAGCACTGAAGCTTTCTTT
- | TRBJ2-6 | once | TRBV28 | CASSLGGATLSGANVLTF | TGTGCCAGCAGTTTGGGGGGGGCAACCCTCTCTGGGGCCAACGTCCTGACTTTC
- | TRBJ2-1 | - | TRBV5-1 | CASSLQGLEQFF | TGCGCCAGCAGCTTACAGGGTCTTGAGCAGTTCTTC
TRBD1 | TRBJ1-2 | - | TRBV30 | CAWNRQGAEGYTF | TGTGCCTGGAATCGCCAGGGGGCTGAGGGCTACACCTTC
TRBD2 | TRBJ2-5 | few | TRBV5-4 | CASSSDRLAGKETQYF | TGTGCCAGCAGCTCCGACCGACTAGCGGGGAAAGAGACCCAGTACTTC
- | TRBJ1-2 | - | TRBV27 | CASSSGGPRGYTF | TGTGCCAGCAGTTCGGGGGGGCCACGGGGCTACACCTTC
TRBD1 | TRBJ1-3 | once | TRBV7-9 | CASSPTGTGVSGTIYF | TGTGCCAGCAGCCCAACCGGGACAGGGGTCAGCGGCACCATATATTTT
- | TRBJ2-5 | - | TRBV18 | CASSHLGQAGETQYF | TGTGCCAGCTCTCACTTGGGGCAAGCGGGAGAGACCCAGTACTTC
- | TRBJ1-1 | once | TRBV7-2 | CASSLAAGNTEAFF | TGTGCCAGCAGCTTAGCGGCAGGGAATACTGAAGCTTTCTTT
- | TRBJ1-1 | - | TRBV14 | CASSQVVLGPTKAFF | TGTGCCAGCAGCCAAGTTGTACTCGGACCCACAAAAGCTTTCTTT
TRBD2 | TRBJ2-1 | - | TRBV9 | CASTTGAGGLHYNEQFF | TGTGCCAGCACCACAGGAGCGGGGGGGCTACACTACAATGAGCAGTTCTTC
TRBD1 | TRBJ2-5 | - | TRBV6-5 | CASQGTGGGTQYF | TGTGCCAGCCAGGGGACAGGAGGGGGGACCCAGTACTTC
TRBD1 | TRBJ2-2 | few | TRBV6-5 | CASSYGTGEFGELFF | TGTGCCAGCAGTTACGGGACAGGGGAGTTCGGGGAGCTGTTTTTT
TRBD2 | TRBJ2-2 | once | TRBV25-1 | CARDWGLAFPGELFF | TGTGCCAGAGATTGGGGACTAGCGTTTCCCGGGGAGCTGTTTTTT
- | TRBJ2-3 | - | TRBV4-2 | CARPRPCRTDTQYF | TGTGCCAGGCCCCGGCCGTGTCGCACAGATACGCAGTATTTT
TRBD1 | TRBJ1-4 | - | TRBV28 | CASSDRGKDEKLFF | TGTGCCAGCAGTGACAGGGGAAAGGATGAAAAACTGTTTTTT
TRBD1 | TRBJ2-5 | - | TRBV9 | CASSPTGVYQETQYF | TGTGCCAGCAGCCCGACAGGGGTGTACCAAGAGACCCAGTACTTC
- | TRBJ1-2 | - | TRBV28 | CASGSATYGYTF | TGTGCCAGTGGTTCAGCTACCTATGGCTACACCTTC
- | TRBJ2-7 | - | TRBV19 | CASGRGSDSYEQYF | TGTGCCAGTGGGCGAGGGTCAGACAGCTACGAGCAGTACTTC
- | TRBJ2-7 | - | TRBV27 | CASSLGTGRGSYEQYF | TGTGCCAGCAGCCTCGGGACCGGGCGGGGTTCCTACGAGCAGTACTTC
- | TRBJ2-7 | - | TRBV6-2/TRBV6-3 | CASSYSPGAYEQYF | TGTGCCAGCAGTTACTCGCCAGGGGCCTACGAGCAGTACTTC
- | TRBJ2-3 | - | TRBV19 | CASSIVGSFTDTQYF | TGTGCCAGTAGTATAGTGGGCAGTTTCACAGATACGCAGTATTTT
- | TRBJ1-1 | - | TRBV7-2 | CASSLAAVVYMNTEAFF | TGTGCCAGCAGCTTAGCTGCCGTGGTATACATGAACACTGAAGCTTTCTTT
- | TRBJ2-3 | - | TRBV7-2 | CASSPDGRVYDTQYF | TGTGCCAGCAGCCCCGACGGCAGGGTTTATGATACGCAGTATTTT
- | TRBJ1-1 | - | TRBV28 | CASRLLGLEAEAFF | TGTGCCAGCAGGCTACTGGGCCTGGAGGCTGAAGCTTTCTTT
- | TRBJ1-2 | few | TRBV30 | CAWSVGRIGGYTF | TGTGCCTGGAGTGTTGGACGGATAGGCGGCTACACCTTC